The T cell receptor beta chain under discussion was sequenced for a study of blood T cell repertoires in COVID-19 (dated by TCRdb to 2020 to 2021). Looking at the study overall: Collaborator samples came from the United States, Italy and Spain and covered acute and convalescent phases of COVID-19. The prospective study material was composed of cDNA or gDNA derived from T cells, B-cell-depleted T cells, or PBMCs. Deeply sampled blood TCRbeta repertoires from subjects exposed to, actively infected with, or recovered from COVID-19 were included in the dataset. The repertoires were released in a freely available public database intended as a resource for research on the immune response to SARS-CoV-2. Samples came from the ongoing ImmuneRACE study (first 160 participants) plus 1,254 subjects from 6 global collaborators. Nearly every sample came with metadata listing a de-identified subject ID, COVID-19 status, age in years and sex. Where available, HLA class I and class II types were taken from metadata supplied by the sample provider and were not determined by assay-based typing.

The paper as a whole reports these results and caveats: The quantity of clinical and demographic metadata differed by source and by participant and was supplied without curation.

Whole blood was collected in K2EDTA tubes by collaborating institutions according to the institutions' own protocols. Collaborator samples were shipped for TCRbeta analysis as frozen whole blood, isolated PBMCs, or DNA extracted from either sample type. Details on this clone: Its antigen has not been determined. Per-base qualities were not stored, and no clone one base away is much larger.

V lost 0 bases and J lost 2 bases; the stretch between them is 7 bases long. Sequences SGHVS (CDR1) and FQNEAQ (CDR2) are obtained from the germline V gene. Its CDR3 holds 15 amino acids, cysteine through phenylalanine. The CDR3 DNA has 45 bases and is translated from base 1. TCRbeta CDR3 regions were amplified from genomic DNA using the immunoSEQ Assay, a bias-controlled multiplex PCR. The paper's processing steps were these. Nucleated cell counts per sample were estimated from amplification of reference gene primers within the assay. To quantify the absolute abundance of each unique TCRbeta CDR3 rearrangement, sequence reads were collapsed and filtered. For each sample, productive Simpson clonality was calculated as the square root of Simpson's diversity index across productive rearrangements. This immuneACCESS table, as held by TCRdb, lists in-frame sequences with V and J called but not all clones. Of the missing ones, under half trace to an unresolved V gene in checked studies; the others have no known cause. D and trimming come from the DNA, and the V and J calls and clone size come from that table. This sample has tens of thousands of clones in its table, and 88% of those were observed once. The top ten clonotypes cover approximately 10% of the sample.

In this chain, TRBV7-8 is recombined with TRBJ2-2, with no confidently assigned D gene. The sequenced sample was peripheral blood. This clonotype originated in a human donor in a cohort sampled during active COVID-19. CDR3 loop: CASSLARLNTGELFF. The nucleotide sequence is TGTGCCAGCAGCTTAGCCCGACTTAACACCGGGGAGCTGTTTTTT. The full variable domain, completed from the reference TRBV7-8 and TRBJ2-2 proteins outside the CDR3, reads GAGVSQSPRYKVAKRGQDVALRCDPISGHVSLFWYQQALGQGPEFLTYFQNEAQLDKSGLPSDRFFAERPEGSVSTLKIQRTQQEDSAVYLCASSLARLNTGELFFGEGSRLTVL.